A selection of T cell receptor beta chains follows, all from one sample in a study of OX40 agonist ivuxolimab in advanced cancers. The table came from immunoSEQ multiplex PCR; TCRdb's copy has only in-frame clones and leaves some out. The sample includes about 25,000 clones, 75% to 85% seen only once; the top ten take 33%. The input for sequencing was CD4+ or CD8+ T cells sorted from blood, taken in a trial of the OX40 agonist ivuxolimab. The receptors were gathered from an adult with an advanced solid tumor such as melanoma, head and neck, liver or kidney cancer. CDR3s include the opening cysteine and the closing phenylalanine or tryptophan. Fields, in order: V gene, J gene, D gene, clone size, CDR3 DNA, CDR3 protein. D genes are given only for firm matches. Clone size is given for some rows only: seen once, a few or many times, or a class if the clone is expanded.

>TRBV28|TRBJ2-7|TRBD2|NA
TGTGCCAGCAGTTTAAAGCGGGAGGTTCATGAGCAGTACTTC
CASSLKREVHEQYF
>TRBV23-1|TRBJ1-5|NA|NA
TGCGCCAGCAGTCAATCGGGGACCTACCAGCCCCAGCATTTT
CASSQSGTYQPQHF
>TRBV7-9|TRBJ2-2|NA|once
TGTGCCAGCAGCTATATCAACGCCCGGGAGGGGGCCTGGACCGGGGAGCTGTTTTTT
CASSYINAREGAWTGELFF
>TRBV5-1|TRBJ2-7|NA|once
TGCGCCAGCACCAATCTCTACGAGCAGTACTTC
CASTNLYEQYF
>TRBV4-1|TRBJ2-7|TRBD2|NA
TGCGCCAGCAGCCCCGTAGCGGGGGCGACGTCCTACGAGCAGTACTTC
CASSPVAGATSYEQYF
>TRBV6-6|TRBJ1-1|NA|NA
TGTGCCAGCAGTTACGGAGAATTGAACACTGAAGCTTTCTTT
CASSYGELNTEAFF
>TRBV4-1|TRBJ2-7|TRBD1|NA
TGCGCCAGCAGCCAAGCCGCAGGGGGATACGAGCAGTACTTC
CASSQAAGGYEQYF
>TRBV14|TRBJ2-7|TRBD1|NA
TGTGCCAGCAGCCAAGGTCGGACAGGGGGTGGTTACGAGCAGTACTTC
CASSQGRTGGGYEQYF
>TRBV7-9|TRBJ1-4|NA|NA
TGTGCCAGCAGCCCCCGATCGGGGGGTTCAATTGAAAAACTGTTTTTT
CASSPRSGGSIEKLFF
>TRBV11-2|TRBJ2-7|TRBD2|NA
TGTGCCAGCAGCTTGGGCGGGGGGGCTTTCTACGAGCAGTACTTC
CASSLGGGAFYEQYF
>TRBV7-2|TRBJ2-3|NA|once
TGTGCCAGCACTATCCCCTCCGGGCAGCTGGATACGCAGTATTTT
CASTIPSGQLDTQYF
>TRBV7-8|TRBJ1-5|TRBD1|few
TGTGCCAGCAGCCTGCGGACAGGGGATAGCAATCAGCCCCAGCATTTT
CASSLRTGDSNQPQHF
>TRBV7-2|TRBJ1-3|NA|few
TGTGCCAGCAGCCTAGTCTCTGGAAACACCATATATTTT
CASSLVSGNTIYF
>TRBV11-2|TRBJ2-7|NA|NA
TGTGCCAGCAGAACCCGGGACTCCTACGAGCAGTACTTC
CASRTRDSYEQYF
>TRBV15|TRBJ2-5|NA|NA
TGTGCCACCAGCAGGGGGAGACAAGAGACCCAGTACTTC
CATSRGRQETQYF
>TRBV29-1|TRBJ2-1|NA|NA
TGCAGCGTTGAAGAATTGGGCCAGGGTTTCGACAATGAGCAGTTCTTC
CSVEELGQGFDNEQFF
>TRBV4-1|TRBJ1-4|TRBD1|NA
TGCGCCAGCAGGCAAAGAGGACAGGCGGTCCCCACAACTAATGAAAAACTGTTTTTT
CASRQRGQAVPTTNEKLFF
>TRBV30|TRBJ2-1|TRBD2|NA
TGTGCCTGGAGCTTAGCGGGAGGGACCTACAATGAGCAGTTCTTC
CAWSLAGGTYNEQFF
>TRBV9|TRBJ1-3|TRBD1|NA
TGTGCCAGCAGCGACATGGACAGGGCTGACACCATATATTTT
CASSDMDRADTIYF
>TRBV11-2|TRBJ2-7|TRBD1|NA
TGTGCCAGCAGCCCCGGAGGGGAGGGACAGGGGTTTTCCTACGAGCAGTACTTC
CASSPGGEGQGFSYEQYF
>TRBV28|TRBJ1-6|NA|few
TGTGCCAGCAGTCAGCTTCCAGGACAGTTTAATTCACCCCTCCACTTT
CASSQLPGQFNSPLHF
>TRBV4-1|TRBJ2-7|NA|NA
TGCGCCAGCAGCCAAGAGGGGGTGATAAACTACGAGCAGTACTTC
CASSQEGVINYEQYF
>TRBV11-2|TRBJ2-7|TRBD1|NA
TGTGCCAGCAGCTTGACAGGGGTGGGCTACGAGCAGTACTTC
CASSLTGVGYEQYF
>TRBV30|TRBJ2-2|NA|NA
TGTGCCTGGAGTCATGTGGCCGGGGAGCTGTTTTTT
CAWSHVAGELFF
>TRBV7-3|TRBJ2-7|NA|NA
TGTGCCAGCAGCTTCGCCATGGGGTACGAGCAGTACTTC
CASSFAMGYEQYF
>TRBV9|TRBJ2-5|TRBD2|NA
TGTGCCAGCAGCGTAGGCGGGCTAGCGGGACAAGAGACCCAGTACTTC
CASSVGGLAGQETQYF
>TRBV5-1|TRBJ2-7|NA|once
TGCGCCAGCAGCTTGGCAACAGCCTACGAGCAGTACTTC
CASSLATAYEQYF
>TRBV5-6|TRBJ2-7|NA|NA
TGTGCCAGCAGCTCCGGGACACTCTACTACGAGCAGTACTTC
CASSSGTLYYEQYF
>TRBV7-9|TRBJ2-1|TRBD2|NA
TGTGCCAGCAGCTTAGGGCCTAGCGGGAGCCCCTCCTACAATGAGCAGTTCTTC
CASSLGPSGSPSYNEQFF
>TRBV10-2|TRBJ2-3|NA|NA
TGCGCCAGCACCGGGGATACGCAGTATTTT
CASTGDTQYF
>TRBV9|TRBJ2-3|NA|NA
TGTGCCAGCAGCGTAGGGGGATCTAGCACAGATACGCAGTATTTT
CASSVGGSSTDTQYF
>TRBV7-2|TRBJ2-7|NA|NA
TGTGCCAGCAGCTTAGGTTCCGACAGAAGCTACGAGCAGTACTTC
CASSLGSDRSYEQYF
>TRBV5-4|TRBJ2-7|TRBD1|NA
TGTGCCAGCAGCTGGCCCTCTGGACAGGGGGCAACCTACGAGCAGTACTTC
CASSWPSGQGATYEQYF
>TRBV6-1|TRBJ2-3|TRBD1|once
TGTGCCAGCAGTGAAAGGACAGGGGATAGCACAGATACGCAGTATTTT
CASSERTGDSTDTQYF
>TRBV19|TRBJ2-1|NA|once
TGTGCCAGTCTTAATTTCAATGAGCAGTTCTTC
CASLNFNEQFF
>TRBV28|TRBJ1-2|NA|NA
TGTGCCAGCAGTTTAACCCTCCAGGGGCCCTATGGCTACACCTTC
CASSLTLQGPYGYTF
>TRBV7-9|TRBJ2-2|NA|few
TGTGCCAGCAGCTTAACAGTGGACACCGGGGAGCTGTTTTTT
CASSLTVDTGELFF
>TRBV4-1|TRBJ1-3|NA|NA
TGCGCCAGCAGCCAAGATATTGGAAACACCATATATTTT
CASSQDIGNTIYF
>TRBV6-5|TRBJ2-2|NA|NA
TGTGCCAGCAGTTACTCTTCAGTCGCGGAGCTGTTTTTT
CASSYSSVAELFF
>TRBV5-1|TRBJ2-7|TRBD2|NA
TGCGCCAGCAGCTCGACTAGCGGGGGCCGCGAGGAGTACTTC
CASSSTSGGREEYF
>TRBV9|TRBJ1-1|NA|NA
TGTGCCAGCAGCCCCCATGGGGCGGCGCAGAACACTGAAGCTTTCTTT
CASSPHGAAQNTEAFF
>TRBV9|TRBJ2-7|NA|NA
TGTGCCAGCAGCGGGCCGCCGGGGGACTCCTACGAGCAGTACTTC
CASSGPPGDSYEQYF
>TRBV15|TRBJ1-2|NA|NA
TGTGCCACCAGCAGAGATCCGGGAGCGAACTATGGCTACACCTTC
CATSRDPGANYGYTF
>TRBV9|TRBJ2-3|NA|few
TGTGCCAGCAGGGCGGGGACAACAGATACGCAGTATTTT
CASRAGTTDTQYF
>TRBV5-8|TRBJ2-1|NA|NA
TGTGCCAGCAGCTTGGTAGGGATCGCCTACAATGAGCAGTTCTTC
CASSLVGIAYNEQFF
>TRBV10-3|TRBJ2-3|NA|NA
TGTGCCAGCAACCAGGGAGATACGCAGTATTTT
CASNQGDTQYF
>TRBV19|TRBJ2-1|TRBD1|NA
TGTGCCAGTAGTTGGGACAGATTCTCCTACAATGAGCAGTTCTTC
CASSWDRFSYNEQFF
>TRBV2|TRBJ2-1|NA|NA
TGTGCCAGCAGTGAATCGGTGAGCCCCTACAATGAGCAGTTCTTC
CASSESVSPYNEQFF
>TRBV5-1|TRBJ1-2|NA|NA
TGCGCCAGCAGCTTGGCTGTGACGTCGAACTATGGCTACACCTTC
CASSLAVTSNYGYTF
>TRBV7-9|TRBJ2-1|TRBD2|NA
TGTGCCAGCAGCTTAGCGTTCGGGAGGGTTTACAATGAGCAGTTCTTC
CASSLAFGRVYNEQFF
>TRBV7-9|TRBJ2-3|NA|NA
TGTGCCAGCAGCTTAGTCGCGCGGGACCGGGATGTAGATACGCAGTATTTT
CASSLVARDRDVDTQYF
>TRBV7-9|TRBJ2-1|NA|NA
TGTGCCAGCAGCTTAGCGCAGAGTGAGCAGTTCTTC
CASSLAQSEQFF
>TRBV7-9|TRBJ2-7|NA|NA
TGTGCCAGCATCCCCGCGGGGATGATATACGAGCAGTACTTC
CASIPAGMIYEQYF
>TRBV9|TRBJ2-7|TRBD2|many
TGTGCCAGCAGCGTCGGACTAGCGGCCTACGAGCAGTACTTC
CASSVGLAAYEQYF
>TRBV28|TRBJ2-1|NA|once
TGTGCCAGCAGGACAGGGGAGGCGGGAGAAGCGAGTGAGCAGTTCTTC
CASRTGEAGEASEQFF
>TRBV14|TRBJ2-1|NA|NA
TGTGCCAGCAGCCAAGTGATGGGGTTCTACAATGAGCAGTTCTTC
CASSQVMGFYNEQFF
>TRBV19|TRBJ2-3|TRBD2|NA
TGTGCCAGTAGTATTCGAAGCGGGAGTTACGATACGCAGTATTTT
CASSIRSGSYDTQYF
>TRBV2|TRBJ2-3|NA|NA
TGTGCCAGCAGTGCGGGGGGGACAGGCAACACAGATACGCAGTATTTT
CASSAGGTGNTDTQYF
>TRBV7-6|TRBJ2-3|NA|NA
TGTGCCAGCACTCTTCGGGGTAGTGGCACAGATACGCAGTATTTT
CASTLRGSGTDTQYF